The 26 T cell receptor beta chains in this list originate from one sample, sequenced in a study of T cell clonality in common variable immunodeficiency. The protocol was immunoSEQ multiplex PCR, while the TCRdb copy is restricted to in-frame clones and leaves out a portion. The sample has about 81,000 clones, none seen only once. The sequencing input was peripheral blood mononuclear cells. All receptors derive from a person between 18 and 75 years old in good health.

This clone was seen many times. CDR3 DNA (partial): TGTGCCACCAGTGACCCGAGGACAGATACG. Amino acid sequence: CATSDPRTDT. In full, the CDR3 reads CATSDPRTDTQYF. This rearrangement joins TRBV24-1 to TRBJ2-3; D gene unclear. The read finishes 3 residues shy of the CDR3 end, and the germline J gene is used to complete it. The ends were cut back, 4 bases at V and 3 bases at J, with 7 bases in the middle. The germline V gene encodes CDR1 KGHDR and CDR2 SFDVKD. This CDR3 is built from 13 residues.

This clone was counted at least ten times. The sequenced fragment ends 3 residues before the CDR3 boundary, so the rest is inferred from the germline J gene. J is TRBJ2-1 and V is TRBV6-2 or TRBV6-3; D not certain. V was pared by 8 bases and J by 5 bases, with 4 bases between. Germline V gives CDR1 MNHEY, CDR2 SVGEGT. This CDR3 region has 10 residues. CDR3 region: CASADNEQFF. The part of the CDR3 DNA that was read is TGTGCCAGCGCGGACAATGAG.

Points on this clone: Since a much larger clone is just one base distant, this may be a read error. The read is 3 residues too short to cover the CDR3 end, so that end is filled in from the germline J gene. The chain is built from TRBV5-1 and TRBJ2-1; the match to TRBD1 covers 8 bases. The V gene's germline CDR1 is SGHRS and CDR2 YFSETQ. There are 16 residues in the CDR3. CDR3 DNA, as far as it was read: TGCGCCGGCAGCGTACCGACAGGGGCCGAATACAATGAG. This codes for CAGSVPTGAEYNE. The whole CDR3 is CAGSVPTGAEYNEQFF.

Ten or more counts support this clone. At one of its ends the junction is not consistent with the germline gene, which may arise from a read error. Coverage ceases 3 residues before the CDR3 finishes, and the germline J gene fills in the end. The V and J genes are TRBV4-2 and TRBJ1-1; D perhaps matches TRBD1 (5 bases). Germline V gives CDR1 LGHNA, CDR2 YNFKEQ. This CDR3 is built from 14 residues. The CDR3 bases that were read are TGCGCCAGCAGCCAAAAGGCCGACAGAGTAGAA. It specifies CASSQKADRVE. The whole CDR3 protein reads CASSQKADRVEAFF.

In this sample, this clone turned up many times. The missing CDR3 end, 3 residues past where the read stops, is filled in from the germline J gene. This rearrangement joins TRBV13 to TRBJ2-1, with 8 positions matching TRBD2. The V gene end was trimmed by 3 bases and the J gene end by 3 bases; junction bases not matched to a gene: 16. The length of the CDR3 is 19 residues. Germline-derived CDR1 and CDR2 are PRHDT and FYEKMQ (reference sequence). The CDR3 protein is CASSLRLALRVLIYNEQFF. The covered CDR3 bases are TGTGCCAGCAGCTTGCGACTAGCGCTCAGAGTTCTAATCTACAATGAG.

This clone was seen many times. Coverage ceases 3 residues before the CDR3 finishes, and the germline J gene fills in the end. V gene TRBV19 combines with J gene TRBJ1-4; TRBD1 aligns across 7 bases. Germline V CDR1 and CDR2: LNHDA, SQIVND (reference sequence). This CDR3 has 16 amino acids. The trim removed 2 bases at V and 4 bases at J, leaving 7 bases unmatched. The sequenced CDR3 bases are TGTGCCAGTAGTATAACCCGGGACAGCTATAATGAAAAA. Its protein product is CASSITRDSYNEK. From start to end, the CDR3 is CASSITRDSYNEKLFF.

This clone was observed many times. The read falls 3 residues short of the CDR3 end, and the missing part is taken from the germline J gene. The chain couples TRBV12-3 or TRBV12-4 to TRBJ2-7, with 8 bases lining up with TRBD1. The CDR3 is 15 residues long. Trimming cost V 5 bases and J 2 bases; bases outside gene matches: 8. The CDR3 DNA, read in part, is TGTGCCAGCAGTCTCGGGACAGGAACCGCCTACGAG. This codes for CASSLGTGTAYE. From start to end, the CDR3 is CASSLGTGTAYEQYF.

This clone was observed at least ten times. The read stops 3 residues short of the end of the CDR3; the missing end is completed from the germline J gene. At the DNA level, this CDR3 is encoded by other sequences in the same sample as well. The V call is TRBV20-1, the J call TRBJ2-1; 12 nucleotides agree with TRBD2. Trimming removed 5 bases from V and 4 bases from J; junction bases left unmatched: 3. The germline CDR1 and CDR2 sequences are DFQATT and SNEGSKA (reference sequence). This CDR3 is 14 amino acids long. The CDR3 here is CSARLAGGYNEQFF. The CDR3 DNA, read in part, is TGCAGTGCTCGCCTAGCGGGAGGGTACAATGAG.

In its sample, this clone was seen many times. The read stops 3 residues short of the end of the CDR3; the missing end is completed from the germline J gene. The genes are TRBV18 and TRBJ1-5; 9 bases fit TRBD1. The germline gives CDR1 KGHSH, CDR2 LQKENI. The CDR3 contains 16 residues. The trim removed 3 bases at V and 5 bases at J, leaving 8 bases unmatched. CDR3 DNA (partial): TGTGCCAGCTCACCGGCCCTCCGGGACAGGGATCAGCCC. Its protein is CASSPALRDRDQP. The full-length CDR3 reads as CASSPALRDRDQPQHF.

This clone was recorded many times. The observed sequence ends 3 residues before the CDR3 terminus, with the missing tail filled in from the germline J gene. The chain is built from TRBV7-2 and TRBJ2-2; 9 bases match TRBD1. The CDR3 contains 15 residues. The V gene's germline CDR1 is SGHTA and CDR2 FQGNSA. V was clipped by 5 bases and J by 7 bases; unmatched bases: 8. The chain's CDR3 is CASSQYRGRNGELFF. The CDR3 bases that were read are TGTGCCAGCAGCCAGTACAGGGGGCGGAACGGGGAG.

This clone was picked up many times. The read comes to an end 3 residues before the CDR3 does, leaving the germline J gene to fill in the end. The chain is built from TRBV20-1 and TRBJ1-5; 7 positions agree with TRBD1. The CDR3 consists of 14 residues. J was trimmed by 8 bases and V by 6 bases; bases with no gene match: 13. Looked up from germline, CDR1 is DFQATT and CDR2 is SNEGSKA (reference sequence). The CDR3 spells CSAGADRPGKPQHF. The CDR3 bases that were read are TGCAGTGCCGGGGCGGACAGGCCGGGAAAGCCC.

This clone was recorded many times. Read data end 3 residues before the CDR3 end; the end is taken from the germline J gene. The V and J genes are TRBV29-1 and TRBJ2-7; D remains unclear. The CDR3 has 12 amino acids. Germline lookup yields CDR1 SQVTM and CDR2 ANQGSEA. V was shortened by 4 bases and J by 0 bases, with 7 bases between the two germline ends. The CDR3 loop is CSVVDGSYEQYF. The sequenced CDR3 bases are TGCAGCGTTGTAGACGGCTCCTACGAG.

In its sample, this clone was seen many times. Read data end 3 residues before the CDR3 end; the end is taken from the germline J gene. The V gene is TRBV19, the J gene TRBJ2-1, with D maybe TRBD2 (5 bases). Trimming stripped 3 bases from V and 8 bases from J, with 14 bases between. There are 14 residues in the CDR3. Germline CDR1 reads LNHDA; CDR2 reads SQIVND (reference sequence). The sequenced CDR3 bases are TGTGCCAGTAGTATTGGCGGGTCCAGCCATGAG. It codes for CASSIGGSSHE. The entire CDR3 protein reads CASSIGGSSHEQFF. The full variable domain, rest sourced from reference TRBV19 and TRBJ2-1, is DGGITQSPKYLFRKEGQNVTLSCEQNLNHDAMYWYRQDPGQGLRLIYYSQIVNDFQKGDIAEGYSVSREKKESFPLTVTSAQKNPTAFYLCASSIGGSSHEQFFGPGTRLTVL.

This clone was seen repeatedly, ten times or more. The read stops 3 residues short of the end of the CDR3; the missing end is completed from the germline J gene. The chain joins TRBV7-2 to TRBJ2-2; D is unclear. V was pared by 2 bases and J by 2 bases, with 9 bases between. Germline V gene lookup returns CDR1 SGHTA and CDR2 FQGNSA. The CDR3 is 15 residues long. The sequenced part of the CDR3 DNA is TGTGCCAGCAGCTTAACCCACAGCAACACCGGGGAG. This sequence encodes CASSLTHSNTGE. The CDR3, in full, reads CASSLTHSNTGELFF.

This clone was detected many times. The read halts 3 residues ahead of the CDR3 end, with the missing end drawn from the germline J gene. V is TRBV20-1 and J is TRBJ1-6; 7 bases line up with TRBD1. CDR1 is DFQATT, CDR2 SNEGSKA, per germline (reference sequence). This CDR3 comprises 16 residues. The junction had 9 bases not matched to a gene; V was cut back by 2 bases and J by 5 bases. The CDR3 spells CSARPFGQEHNSPLHF. The CDR3 DNA, read in part, is TGCAGTGCTAGACCTTTTGGACAGGAACATAATTCACCC.

The table lists this clone with many counts. From the germline J gene comes the end of the CDR3, since the read stops 3 residues before it. The genes are TRBV20-1 and TRBJ2-4, with a weak D call TRBD1 (7 bases). Germline values: CDR1 DFQATT, CDR2 SNEGSKA (reference sequence). With 0 bases removed from V and 7 bases from J, the gap between germline ends came to 13 bases. This CDR3 contains 14 residues. CDR3 in amino acids: CSARDQGGSNIQYF. The sequenced part of the CDR3 DNA is TGCAGTGCTAGAGATCAGGGGGGTAGTAACATT.

This clone appeared many times. The CDR3 is cut off 3 residues early in the read; its end comes from the germline J gene. The chain uses TRBV9 and TRBJ1-2, with 12 nucleotides matching TRBD1. Germline assignment: CDR1 SGDLS and CDR2 YYNGEE. The CDR3 is 15 residues long. CDR3: CASSVDIGTGGGYTF. Incomplete CDR3 DNA: TGTGCCAGCAGCGTAGATATTGGGACAGGGGGCGGC.

This clone appeared many times. The read ends 3 residues before the CDR3 terminus; that terminus is restored from the germline J gene. The chain combines TRBV20-1 with TRBJ2-1; TRBD2 agrees at 10 bases. CDR1 and CDR2 from the germline V gene are DFQATT and SNEGSKA (reference sequence). The CDR3 extends over 16 amino acids. With V trimmed by 6 bases and J by 0 bases, 8 bases remained unmatched. The CDR3 spells CSAEPAGGPSYNEQFF. The DNA read from the CDR3 is TGCAGTGCCGAACCAGCGGGAGGGCCCTCCTACAATGAG.

This clone showed up many times. The CDR3 DNA, read in part, is TGTGCCAGCAGCTTCACAGGGAACAAAGGCTACGAG. Translating gives CASSFTGNKGYE. The full CDR3 protein is CASSFTGNKGYEQYF. This chain links TRBV7-9 with TRBJ2-7; tentative D call: TRBD1 (6 bases). Read sequence stops 3 residues before the CDR3 end, and the germline J gene provides the missing end. The germline V gene has CDR1 SEHNR and CDR2 FQNEAQ (reference sequence). CDR3 length: 15 residues. V shed 3 bases and J shed 3 bases, with 15 bases lying between them.

This clone showed up many times. The CDR3 end lies 3 residues beyond the end of the read and is filled in from the germline J gene. The chain is built from TRBV6-1 and TRBJ1-4; unclear D gene. The V and J ends lost 1 base and 7 bases respectively, with 10 bases between them. The length of the CDR3 is 14 residues. Germline V CDR1 and CDR2: MNHNS, SASEGT. The CDR3 DNA, read in part, is TGTGCCAGCAGTGAAGGGCTTCCACCTGAAAAA. Its translation: CASSEGLPPEK. From start to end, the CDR3 is CASSEGLPPEKLFF.

This clone was counted at least ten times. The CDR3 sequence: CASSWGLAGDNEQFF. CDR3 DNA, as far as it was read: TGCGCCAGCAGCTGGGGACTAGCGGGAGACAATGAG. The J gene is TRBJ2-1, the V gene TRBV5-1, with 14 bases that match TRBD2. The observed sequence ends 3 residues before the CDR3 terminus, with the missing tail filled in from the germline J gene. Trimming took 3 bases from V and 5 from J; bases not matched to a gene: 1. CDR1 and CDR2 from the germline V gene are SGHRS and YFSETQ. CDR3 size: 15 residues. The complete variable domain, with remaining parts taken from reference TRBV5-1 and TRBJ2-1, reads KAGVTQTPRYLIKTRGQQVTLSCSPISGHRSVSWYQQTPGQGLQFLFEYFSETQRNKGNFPGRFSGRQFSNSRSEMNVSTLELGDSALYLCASSWGLAGDNEQFFGPGTRLTVL.

This clone has ten or more counts. The sequence runs out 3 residues before the end of the CDR3; the remainder is reconstructed from the germline J gene. The chain is built from TRBV28 and TRBJ2-7; 12 bases are shared with TRBD2. This CDR3 comprises 16 residues. The J segment lost 2 bases and the V segment lost 4 bases, leaving 6 bases of the junction unmatched. CDR1 is MDHEN, CDR2 SYDVKM, per germline. CDR3 DNA (partial): TGTGCCAGCAGTTCAGACCTAGCGGGAGGGCCCTACGAG. It yields the protein CASSSDLAGGPYE. The full CDR3 is CASSSDLAGGPYEQYF.

This clone was detected many times. The DNA ends 3 residues before the CDR3 does, and the rest of the CDR3 is filled in from the germline J gene. V usage is TRBV7-3 and J usage is TRBJ2-1; 12 bases fit TRBD2. There are 17 residues in the CDR3. V lost 5 bases, J lost 3 bases, and 8 bases stayed unmatched. The V gene's germline CDR1 is SGHTA and CDR2 FQGTGA. The CDR3 spells CASSPRETSGGYNEQFF. The covered CDR3 bases are TGTGCCAGCAGCCCCCGGGAGACTAGCGGGGGCTACAATGAG.

In its sample, this clone was seen many times. The CDR3 end falls 3 residues outside the read, so it is completed with the germline J gene. The chain joins TRBV19 to TRBJ2-7; 7 bases are shared with TRBD2. In germline, CDR1 is LNHDA, CDR2 SQIVND (reference sequence). This CDR3 has 13 residues. V was clipped by 10 bases and J by 3 bases; unmatched bases: 9. The CDR3 spells CATSPTSVYEQYF. The sequenced CDR3 bases are TGTGCCACCTCCCCCACTAGCGTCTACGAG.

This clone has ten or more counts. The observed sequence ends 3 residues before the CDR3 terminus, with the missing tail filled in from the germline J gene. The rearrangement uses TRBV6-2 or TRBV6-3 and TRBJ1-2; D not certain. CDR3 length equals 12 residues. CDR1 MNHEY and CDR2 SVGEGT come from the germline V gene. V was pared by 8 bases and J by 6 bases, with 13 bases between. The CDR3 protein is CASDRGRDGYTF. CDR3 DNA, as far as it was read: TGTGCCAGCGATCGCGGCCGGGATGGC.

By sample share, this clone is medium-sized. Partial CDR3 DNA: TGTGCCAGCAGCGTAGGGGGACTAGCGGGAGGAACGTACGATGGAAGCAATGAG. It encodes CASSVGGLAGGTYDGSNE. The whole CDR3 sequence reads CASSVGGLAGGTYDGSNEQFF. V and J are TRBV9 and TRBJ2-1, with TRBD2 identical over 15 bases. With the read ending 3 residues before the CDR3 end, the germline J gene is used to fill in that end. Germline CDR1 and CDR2: SGDLS and YYNGEE. After removal of 0 bases from V and 6 bases from J, the junction contained 16 bases not matched to a gene. The CDR3 loop spans 21 amino acids. Based on the CDR3 plus reference TRBV9 and TRBJ2-1, the full variable domain is DSGVTQTPKHLITATGQRVTLRCSPRSGDLSVYWYQQSLDQGLQFLIQYYNGEERAKGNILERFSAQQFPDLHSELNLSSLELGDSALYFCASSVGGLAGGTYDGSNEQFFGPGTRLTVL.